The source of this T cell receptor beta chain is a study of T cell repertoires in cytomegalovirus infection. Across the whole study: It was the public TCR beta signatures that indicated both CMV infection and matching HLA type. Study findings and constraints: Across the ex vivo response, the dominant clonotypes were HLA-C-restricted CMV-specific TCR beta clonotypes.

Comments on this clonotype: The antigen remains unidentified.

TCRdb fed the reads into MiXCR, producing one record per CDR3 protein. The sample lists about 55,000 distinct CDR3 sequences; roughly a fifth were seen once. Germline CDR1 MGHDK, CDR2 SYGVNS. Trimming removed 8 bases from V and 4 bases from J, with 8 bases in between. The CDR3 has 11 amino acids. Source: CD8+ T cells from cultured PBMCs, taken from culture after CMV antigen stimulation. The genes are TRBV25-1 and TRBJ1-1; maybe TRBD1 (6 bases). The receptor was isolated from a human donor in good health (CMV status not recorded). Some clones in this sample may be carry-over from other donors' samples. The DNA of the CDR3 is TGTGCCAGCTGGGACACCACTGAAGCTTTCTTT. Translating gives CASWDTTEAFF.